Listed below are T cell receptor beta chains from one sample, sequenced in a study of CD8 T cells in ankylosing spondylitis. TCRdb used MiXCR to reprocess the 5' RACE reads, holding one entry per CDR3 protein. The table has about 400,000 distinct CDR3 sequences, roughly 22% seen once. The sequenced sample was blood, either unsorted or a sorted T cell fraction (not recorded which). These receptors were taken from a male donor with ankylosing spondylitis or in good health (not recorded which). Each CDR3 is given with its conserved first and last residue. The D gene is left open where the match is weak. Size is omitted from some rows. Given values are once, few, many or a class for expanded clones.

clone size,CDR3 length,J gene,V gene,D gene,CDR3 protein,CDR3 DNA
NA,11,TRBJ1-4,TRBV12-3/TRBV12-4,NA,CASNKGEKLFF,TGTGCCAGCAATAAAGGGGAAAAACTGTTTTTT
many,15,TRBJ2-1,TRBV29-1,TRBD1,CSVSVPGQDHNEQFF,TGCAGCGTTTCCGTCCCGGGACAGGATCACAATGAGCAGTTCTTC
few,16,TRBJ2-3,TRBV29-1,NA,CSVEGSSAGELDTQYF,TGCAGCGTTGAAGGATCCTCGGCAGGGGAGTTAGATACGCAGTATTTT
few,14,TRBJ1-5,TRBV27,NA,CASSLLGSHQPQHF,TGTGCCAGCAGTTTATTAGGCTCGCATCAGCCCCAGCATTTT
few,14,TRBJ2-5,TRBV12-3/TRBV12-4,NA,CASSLVGNQETQYF,TGTGCCAGCAGTTTGGTAGGGAACCAAGAGACCCAGTACTTC
NA,15,TRBJ2-1,TRBV2,TRBD1,CASSEQGIRGNEQFF,TGTGCCAGCAGCGAACAGGGTATCAGGGGGAATGAGCAGTTCTTC
few,13,TRBJ2-1,TRBV19,NA,CASSIGSSNEQFF,TGTGCCAGTAGTATAGGTTCTAGCAATGAGCAGTTCTTC
few,15,TRBJ2-1,TRBV7-9,NA,CASSLVGQDYNEQFF,TGTGCCAGCAGCTTAGTGGGTCAGGACTACAATGAGCAGTTCTTC
NA,16,TRBJ2-7,TRBV29-1,TRBD2,CSVQLAGGPTVYEQYF,TGCAGCGTTCAACTAGCGGGGGGCCCGACGGTTTACGAGCAGTACTTC
NA,15,TRBJ2-7,TRBV28,TRBD1,CASWSPGQGSYEQYF,TGTGCCAGCTGGAGCCCGGGACAGGGGTCCTACGAGCAGTACTTC
many,14,TRBJ2-5,TRBV27,NA,CASSLSTGAETQYF,TGTGCCAGCAGTTTATCGACGGGCGCGGAGACCCAGTACTTC
NA,13,TRBJ2-7,TRBV12-3/TRBV12-4,NA,CASSGRGPYEQYF,TGTGCCAGCAGTGGCCGGGGCCCCTACGAGCAGTACTTC
NA,13,TRBJ1-1,TRBV20-1,NA,CSARDLGITEAFF,TGCAGTGCTAGAGATTTGGGGATCACTGAAGCTTTCTTT
NA,16,TRBJ2-1,TRBV6-2/TRBV6-3,NA,CASSQLLVSSYNEQFF,TGTGCCAGCAGTCAGCTCTTAGTCAGCTCCTACAATGAGCAGTTCTTC
once,15,TRBJ2-3,TRBV19,NA,CASSIQGPSTDTQYF,TGTGCCAGTAGTATCCAGGGACCTAGCACAGATACGCAGTATTTT
NA,17,TRBJ2-7,TRBV28,NA,CASSLGKWGTGAYEQYF,TGTGCCAGCAGTTTAGGGAAGTGGGGAACGGGGGCCTACGAGCAGTACTTC
few,14,TRBJ2-7,TRBV5-6,NA,CASSFRPGGYEQYF,TGTGCCAGCAGCTTTCGGCCCGGCGGGTACGAGCAGTACTTC
NA,15,TRBJ2-1,TRBV7-3,NA,CASSFLAADSHEQFF,TGTGCCAGCAGCTTTCTAGCTGCGGATTCACATGAGCAGTTCTTC
NA,16,TRBJ2-7,TRBV20-1,NA,CSARRPDSALLGEQYF,TGCAGTGCTAGACGGCCGGATAGCGCCCTTCTCGGGGAGCAGTACTTC
NA,17,TRBJ1-5,TRBV5-1,NA,CASSLAGSSARNQPQHF,TGCGCCAGCAGCTTGGCCGGTTCGTCAGCTCGCAATCAGCCCCAGCATTTT
NA,16,TRBJ1-1,TRBV7-9,NA,CASSPGTGPLNTEAFF,TGTGCCAGCAGCCCGGGTACAGGCCCGCTGAACACTGAAGCTTTCTTT
NA,16,TRBJ2-5,TRBV7-4,TRBD1,CASSRHAGTEQETQYF,TGTGCCAGCAGCCGCCACGCCGGGACAGAACAAGAGACCCAGTACTTC
few,16,TRBJ2-1,TRBV7-2,TRBD2,CASSFLAGQLYNEQFF,TGTGCCAGCAGCTTTCTAGCGGGACAACTATACAATGAGCAGTTCTTC
NA,13,TRBJ2-7,TRBV12-3/TRBV12-4,NA,CASSFIGDDEQYF,TGTGCCAGCAGTTTTATAGGGGACGACGAGCAGTACTTC
few,14,TRBJ1-2,TRBV29-1,TRBD1,CSVETGQGYYGYTF,TGCAGCGTTGAGACGGGACAGGGATACTATGGCTACACCTTC
NA,12,TRBJ1-5,TRBV9,NA,CASTGGLQPQHF,TGTGCCAGCACCGGGGGCCTTCAGCCCCAGCATTTT
NA,12,TRBJ2-2,TRBV27,NA,CASTAITGELFF,TGTGCCAGCACTGCCATCACCGGGGAGCTGTTTTTT
NA,18,TRBJ2-3,TRBV2,TRBD2,CASSAWTSGGTFTDTQYF,TGTGCCAGCAGTGCTTGGACTAGCGGGGGGACCTTCACAGATACGCAGTATTTT
many,16,TRBJ1-5,TRBV12-3/TRBV12-4,TRBD1,CASSPLDRGLDEPQHF,TGTGCCAGCAGCCCCCTCGACAGGGGGCTGGATGAGCCCCAGCATTTT
NA,15,TRBJ1-5,TRBV7-9,NA,CASSIGTPENQPQHF,TGTGCCAGCAGTATCGGGACACCAGAAAATCAGCCCCAGCATTTT
NA,13,TRBJ2-1,TRBV12-3/TRBV12-4,NA,CASSKPYNNEQFF,TGTGCCAGCAGCAAACCCTATAACAATGAGCAGTTCTTC
NA,13,TRBJ2-7,TRBV10-3,NA,CAISEEDGYEQYF,TGTGCCATCAGTGAGGAGGACGGATACGAGCAGTACTTC
NA,16,TRBJ2-1,TRBV7-8,NA,CASSLWRETAYNEQFF,TGTGCCAGCAGCTTATGGCGTGAGACAGCCTACAATGAGCAGTTCTTC
few,15,TRBJ2-1,TRBV29-1,NA,CSVGTGTSSYNEQFF,TGCAGCGTTGGGACCGGGACGAGCTCCTACAATGAGCAGTTCTTC
NA,14,TRBJ1-3,TRBV28,NA,CASSFSTQDAGDHF,TGTGCCAGCAGTTTCTCAACTCAGGATGCCGGGGACCATTTT
few,15,TRBJ2-5,TRBV7-9,TRBD2,CASTLPTSGSETQYF,TGTGCCAGCACCCTCCCGACTAGCGGTTCAGAGACCCAGTACTTC
NA,13,TRBJ1-1,TRBV27,NA,CASRTGLFTEAFF,TGTGCCAGCAGAACAGGGTTGTTCACTGAAGCTTTCTTT
few,14,TRBJ1-6,TRBV6-4,NA,CASSDSVGDSPLHF,TGTGCCAGCAGTGACTCGGTCGGGGATTCACCCCTCCACTTT
few,15,TRBJ2-7,TRBV10-2,TRBD1,CASRIGAGGSYEQYF,TGCGCCAGCAGAATCGGAGCAGGGGGTTCCTACGAGCAGTACTTC
few,14,TRBJ2-1,TRBV28,NA,CASTLRGLYNEQFF,TGTGCCAGCACCCTCCGGGGCCTATACAATGAGCAGTTCTTC
NA,14,TRBJ2-5,TRBV19,NA,CATAPGTPQETQYF,TGTGCCACCGCCCCCGGGACACCCCAAGAGACCCAGTACTTC
NA,15,TRBJ2-1,TRBV18,NA,CASSLAGPPYNEQFF,TGTGCCAGCTCGTTGGCAGGGCCCCCCTACAATGAGCAGTTCTTC
few,14,TRBJ2-2,TRBV5-5,NA,CASSPSRGTGELFF,TGTGCCAGCAGCCCCTCCCGAGGGACCGGGGAGCTGTTTTTT
NA,16,TRBJ2-2,TRBV3-1,TRBD1,CASSQVQGAGTGELFF,TGTGCCAGCAGCCAAGTACAGGGGGCGGGGACCGGGGAGCTGTTTTTT
many,15,TRBJ2-1,TRBV29-1,TRBD2,CSVEEGLADYNEQFF,TGCAGCGTTGAGGAGGGACTAGCAGACTACAATGAGCAGTTCTTC
few,13,TRBJ2-7,TRBV29-1,NA,CSVGGADSYEQYF,TGCAGCGTTGGGGGGGCAGACTCCTACGAGCAGTACTTC
few,16,TRBJ2-7,TRBV10-2,TRBD1,CASRAEVGQGADEQYF,TGCGCCAGCAGGGCTGAGGTTGGTCAGGGGGCGGACGAGCAGTACTTC
NA,15,TRBJ1-5,TRBV12-3/TRBV12-4,NA,CASSPDGYSNQPQHF,TGTGCCAGCAGCCCGGACGGTTATAGCAATCAGCCCCAGCATTTT
NA,14,TRBJ1-4,TRBV6-1,TRBD1,CASKDRGRGEKLFF,TGTGCCAGCAAAGACAGGGGGAGAGGTGAAAAACTGTTTTTT
NA,13,TRBJ2-7,TRBV2,NA,CASSEAGTYEQYF,TGTGCCAGCAGTGAAGCGGGGACCTACGAGCAGTACTTC
NA,12,TRBJ2-1,TRBV12-3/TRBV12-4,NA,CASPSAGGEQFF,TGTGCCAGCCCCTCGGCGGGTGGTGAGCAGTTCTTC
few,14,TRBJ2-1,TRBV11-2,TRBD2,CASSHWDYQMGQFF,TGTGCCAGCAGCCACTGGGACTACCAAATGGGGCAGTTCTTC